These 4 T cell receptor beta chains were all obtained from the same sample, sequenced in a study of cytomegalovirus exposure and HLA in healthy donors. PCR used 60 Vbeta primers and 13 Jbeta primers. Clones were read by immunoSEQ multiplex PCR, and TCRdb kept only the in-frame ones, dropping some. The sample contains some 150,000 clones, around 79% of which appear only once. The specimen was PBMCs. These receptors were obtained from a man aged 35 to 55 in good health and CMV-seronegative.

The rearrangement links TRBV7-9 to TRBJ2-1; TRBD2 matches 8 bases. This CDR3 has 13 residues. The ends lost 4 bases at V and 15 bases at J; junction bases unmatched: 11. Per germline, CDR1 SEHNR and CDR2 FQNEAQ (reference sequence). The CDR3 DNA is TGTGCCAGCAGCTCCCGTGGCGAGCGGGGGACGTTCTTC. This encodes CASSSRGERGTFF. Drawing the rest from reference TRBV7-9 and TRBJ2-1, the complete variable domain is DTGVSQNPRHKITKRGQNVTFRCDPISEHNRLYWYRQTLGQGPEFLTYFQNEAQLEKSRLLSDRFSAERPKGSFSTLEIQRTEQGDSAMYLCASSSRGERGTFFGPGTRLTVL.

This clone was detected only a few times. The V and J genes are TRBV18 and TRBJ2-7, with 10 bases fitting TRBD1. Germline CDR1 KGHSH, CDR2 LQKENI. V dropped 3 bases and J dropped 2; count of bases not matched to a gene: 10. The CDR3 has 17 residues. CDR3 sequence (DNA): TGTGCCAGCTCACCTCTTGGACAGGGGGGCCCCACCTACGAGCAGTACTTC. Residues: CASSPLGQGGPTYEQYF.

The gene calls are TRBV27 and TRBJ1-2; a possible D gene is TRBD1 (6 bases). The length of the CDR3 is 14 residues. Germline V lookup: CDR1 MNHEY, CDR2 SMNVEV (reference sequence). Trimming removed 5 bases at V and 0 bases at J, with 10 bases between. CDR3 nucleotides: TGTGCCAGCAGTGAGACAGGTGCTAACTATGGCTACACCTTC. This gives the protein CASSETGANYGYTF.

The gene calls are TRBV2 and TRBJ1-1; 12 bases match TRBD1. The CDR3 contains 13 residues. Germline V CDR1 and CDR2: SNHLY, FYNNEI. V shed 6 bases and J 11 bases; nucleotides not matched to a gene: 7. The CDR3 nucleotides are TGTGCCAGCAGGAGCCGGGACAGGGGGCAGGCTTTCTTT. It yields the protein CASRSRDRGQAFF.